This T cell receptor beta chain was sequenced during a study of response to subunit inactivated influenza vaccine (dated by TCRdb to 2017 to 2018). In terms of the full investigation: The study used deep quantitative T cell receptor repertoire profiling to track responses to a trivalent subunit inactivated influenza vaccine. The study at large found these results: The authors proposed that each seasonal influenza vaccination may bring in only a limited number of new T cells.

Spanning cysteine to phenylalanine, the CDR3 consists of 11 amino acids. Only the CDR3 region is kept as DNA, spanning 33 bases read in frame from base 1. The germline ends are 9 bases apart after V is trimmed by 6 bases and J by 6 bases. Of note for this clonotype: Its antigen remains undetermined. The record has no base qualities; no much larger clone is one base away.

To prepare the library, RT-PCR was applied. The listed sequencing device is Illumina HiSeq 2500. TCRdb reprocessing: public reads trimmed at Q25 with fastp, clones called with MiXCR, in-frame beta chains kept. Records with the same CDR3 protein are collapsed into one entry carrying the most frequent genes and DNA. Within this sample are about 180,000 distinct CDR3 sequences, with around 8.8% of them counted one time only. Approximately 11% of the sample lies in the top ten. This material consisted of non-naive T cells sorted from PBMCs, taken on the day of vaccination. Per the publication, the cell subset or site label means: memory T cell fraction. This sequence uses TRBV12-3 or TRBV12-4 and TRBJ2-7; TRBD2 might be the D gene, on 5 matching bases. The clonotype originates from a man between 45 and 60 years old who received an inactivated influenza vaccine. Donor details come from another sample of the same person, matched by shared clones. Here is the DNA: TGTGCCAGCAGCTCCGGAGGCGAGCAGTACTTC. Its protein reads: CASSSGGEQYF.